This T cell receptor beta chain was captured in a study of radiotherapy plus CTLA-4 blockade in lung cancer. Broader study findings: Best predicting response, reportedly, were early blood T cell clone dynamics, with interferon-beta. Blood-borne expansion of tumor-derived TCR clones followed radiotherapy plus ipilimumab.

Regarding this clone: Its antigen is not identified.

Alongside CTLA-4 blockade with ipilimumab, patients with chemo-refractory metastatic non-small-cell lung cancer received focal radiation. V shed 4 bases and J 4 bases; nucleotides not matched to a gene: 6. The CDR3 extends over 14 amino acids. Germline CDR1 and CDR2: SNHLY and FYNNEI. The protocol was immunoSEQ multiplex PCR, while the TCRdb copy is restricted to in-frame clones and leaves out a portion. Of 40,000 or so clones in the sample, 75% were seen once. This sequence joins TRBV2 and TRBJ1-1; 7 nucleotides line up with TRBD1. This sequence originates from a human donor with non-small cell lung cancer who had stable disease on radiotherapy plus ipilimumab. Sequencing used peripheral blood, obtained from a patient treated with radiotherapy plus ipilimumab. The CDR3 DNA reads TGTGCCAGCAGTGTCACGGCAGGGGGCACTGAAGCTTTCTTT. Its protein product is CASSVTAGGTEAFF.